The rows below give T cell receptor beta chains drawn from one sample of a study of blood T cell repertoires in COVID-19. Here immunoSEQ multiplex PCR was the method, and the copy in TCRdb shows in-frame clones only, minus some. The table records about 240,000 clones, roughly 83% of them present only once. The specimen was peripheral blood. Receptor source: a woman of 80 years or more with acute or convalescent COVID-19. CDR3s include the opening cysteine and the closing phenylalanine or tryptophan. A D gene is named only where the DNA matches it firmly. Some rows mark clone size as missing; the rest say once, few, many or name a class of expanded clone.

DNA | CDR3 | D | J | size | V
TGTGCCAGCAGTCCCCACAGGGCAGGGGACACTGAAGCTTTCTTT | CASSPHRAGDTEAFF | - | TRBJ1-1 | - | TRBV28
TGTGCCAGTAGCCTCACAGGGTCCCCCACCGGGGAGCTGTTTTTT | CASSLTGSPTGELFF | - | TRBJ2-2 | - | TRBV19
TGTGCCAGCAGCTTAGATCCCCCATTCGGGGGCTCTGGGGCCAACGTCCTGACTTTC | CASSLDPPFGGSGANVLTF | - | TRBJ2-6 | - | TRBV7-9
TGCGCCAGCAGCGCTATAGCGGGGGGGCAAGTACTAACCACAGATACGCAGTATTTT | CASSAIAGGQVLTTDTQYF | TRBD2 | TRBJ2-3 | - | TRBV5-1
TGTGCCAGCTCACTGCAGGGGACAGAGAATTCACCCCTCCACTTT | CASSLQGTENSPLHF | TRBD1 | TRBJ1-6 | - | TRBV18
TGTGCCAGCAGCCAAGTTGCAGGGGAACTGTTTTTT | CASSQVAGELFF | - | TRBJ1-4 | - | TRBV14
TGTGCCAGCAGCTTAGCTCCTAGCGGGGGGGCCGGGAATGAGCAGTTCTTC | CASSLAPSGGAGNEQFF | TRBD2 | TRBJ2-1 | - | TRBV7-6
TGCAGCGTTGAGTCAGGGACCTACAATGAGCAGTTCTTC | CSVESGTYNEQFF | - | TRBJ2-1 | - | TRBV29-1
TGTGCCAGCAGCGTAGGTGCGGGACATCAGCCCCAGCATTTT | CASSVGAGHQPQHF | - | TRBJ1-5 | once | TRBV9
TGTGCCAGCAGCCCCGGACAGGAGTTGCTGAACGAGCAGTACTTC | CASSPGQELLNEQYF | TRBD1 | TRBJ2-7 | - | TRBV5-4
TGTGCCAGCAGCTTAGATCGGGGAACCGGGGAGCTGTTTTTT | CASSLDRGTGELFF | - | TRBJ2-2 | - | TRBV11-2
TGTGCCAGTAGTTCCAACAGGGGGATAGCCAAAAACATTCAGTACTTC | CASSSNRGIAKNIQYF | TRBD1 | TRBJ2-4 | - | TRBV19
TGTGCCAGCAGCGGACCAGGGGCGAACACCGGGGAGCTGTTTTTT | CASSGPGANTGELFF | - | TRBJ2-2 | - | TRBV9
TGTGCCAGAAGCTTCCACACCCCCGGGAATTCACCCCTCCACTTT | CARSFHTPGNSPLHF | - | TRBJ1-6 | - | TRBV7-5
TGTGCCAGCAGCGTAGCAGGGGCGGGTGAAGCTTTCTTT | CASSVAGAGEAFF | - | TRBJ1-1 | - | TRBV9
TGTGCCAGCAGCTTGGACAGGGTCTCTGGAAACACCATATATTTT | CASSLDRVSGNTIYF | - | TRBJ1-3 | - | TRBV5-4
TGTGCCAGCAGCTCGGGACAGCCCTATAATTCACCCCTCCACTTT | CASSSGQPYNSPLHF | TRBD1 | TRBJ1-6 | - | TRBV11-2
TGTGCCAGCAGCTTATCATGGACAAGCCCGACCTACGAGCAGTACTTC | CASSLSWTSPTYEQYF | - | TRBJ2-7 | - | TRBV7-2
TGCGCCAGCAGCTTAGAGCGGGGGGGGTCAATCTCCTACGAGCAGTACTTC | CASSLERGGSISYEQYF | TRBD2 | TRBJ2-7 | - | TRBV5-1
TGTGCCAGCAGCCACCCCAGGGGGCAGGGCACTGAAGCTTTCTTT | CASSHPRGQGTEAFF | TRBD1 | TRBJ1-1 | - | TRBV3-1/TRBV3-2
TGTGCCCCCCGGCCCCGGGGGTTTTTT | CAPRPRGFF | - | TRBJ1-4 | - | TRBV25-1
TGTGCCAGTAGTGTCGGGGGAATTGGAAACACCATATATTTT | CASSVGGIGNTIYF | - | TRBJ1-3 | - | TRBV19
TGCGCCAGCAGCTTGGTTTCGGGACAGAAGACCCAGTACTTC | CASSLVSGQKTQYF | TRBD1 | TRBJ2-5 | once | TRBV5-1
TGTGCCAGTAGCCGAGGACTAGCTGACTCCTACGAGCAGTACTTC | CASSRGLADSYEQYF | TRBD2 | TRBJ2-7 | once | TRBV19
TGTGCCAGCAGCTCCAAACAGGGCAACGGGGAGCTGTTTTTT | CASSSKQGNGELFF | - | TRBJ2-2 | - | TRBV5-4
TGTGCCAGCTCACCTTCAGGGGGTTTGAACACTGAAGCTTTCTTT | CASSPSGGLNTEAFF | TRBD1 | TRBJ1-1 | - | TRBV18
TGTGCCAGCAGGTACAGGGGGCGAGACACTGAAGCTTTCTTT | CASRYRGRDTEAFF | TRBD1 | TRBJ1-1 | - | TRBV6-6
TGTGCCAGCAGTGCTCTACTAGCGGGGAGCACAGATACGCAGTATTTT | CASSALLAGSTDTQYF | TRBD2 | TRBJ2-3 | - | TRBV2
TGTGCCAGTAGTACAACTAGCGGGGCCACAGATACGCAGTATTTT | CASSTTSGATDTQYF | TRBD2 | TRBJ2-3 | once | TRBV19
TGTGCCAGTACCTTGTCGGTCTATAGCAATCAGCCCCAGCATTTT | CASTLSVYSNQPQHF | - | TRBJ1-5 | - | TRBV19
TGTGCCAGCAGCTTAGTTGGGTCGGGGGGCCAAGAGACCCAGTACTTC | CASSLVGSGGQETQYF | TRBD2 | TRBJ2-5 | once | TRBV11-2
TGTGCCAGCTCACCACCGCGGTTGAGGCAGGGTAATGAAAAACTGTTTTTT | CASSPPRLRQGNEKLFF | - | TRBJ1-4 | - | TRBV18
TGTGCCAGCAGCGTAGCTACCGGGGGGGATGAGCAGTTCTTC | CASSVATGGDEQFF | TRBD2 | TRBJ2-1 | - | TRBV9
TGTGCCAGCAGCGTCAACACGGGTGCCGGGGAGCTGTTTTTT | CASSVNTGAGELFF | - | TRBJ2-2 | - | TRBV9
TGTGCCTGGAGAGCCCGCATCTCTGGAAACACCATATATTTT | CAWRARISGNTIYF | - | TRBJ1-3 | few | TRBV30
TGTGCCAGCAGCCTCGTCTCTAGCTCCTACAATGAGCAGTTCTTC | CASSLVSSSYNEQFF | - | TRBJ2-1 | - | TRBV9
TGTGCCAGCAGTCTCGCCTCAGCAGGGGGTAGGAGGACTGAAGCTTTCTTT | CASSLASAGGRRTEAFF | TRBD1 | TRBJ1-1 | - | TRBV28
TGTGCCAGCAGTAACCCTAGCGGGGGGGCGGGTGAGCAGTTCTTC | CASSNPSGGAGEQFF | TRBD2 | TRBJ2-1 | - | TRBV6-6
TGTGCCTGGAGTGCATCAGGGAACACTCTAGATACGCAGTATTTT | CAWSASGNTLDTQYF | - | TRBJ2-3 | - | TRBV30
TGTGCCAGCAGCAGGGTTCCGGATACGCAGTATTTT | CASSRVPDTQYF | - | TRBJ2-3 | - | TRBV12-3/TRBV12-4
TGTGCCACCACCCCCCAGGGATCGAACACCGGGGAGCTGTTTTTT | CATTPQGSNTGELFF | - | TRBJ2-2 | - | TRBV19
TGTGCCAGCAGCACTCCCGGGACAGGGTCCAATGAGCAGTTCTTC | CASSTPGTGSNEQFF | TRBD1 | TRBJ2-1 | - | TRBV7-2
TGTGCCTATCCCGGGGCAGGGGGTGGCTACACCTTC | CAYPGAGGGYTF | TRBD1 | TRBJ1-2 | - | TRBV30
TGTGCCTGGAGTATGAACGGGGCAGGGGTGAGATCACCCCTCCACTTT | CAWSMNGAGVRSPLHF | - | TRBJ1-6 | once | TRBV30
TGCAGCGTTGTACAGGGTTACAATCAGCCCCAGCATTTT | CSVVQGYNQPQHF | - | TRBJ1-5 | - | TRBV29-1
TGTGCCAGCTCACCAACGGGACAGGGGGCAAGCGAGCAGTACTTC | CASSPTGQGASEQYF | TRBD1 | TRBJ2-7 | - | TRBV18
TGTGCCAGCAGCCAAGTGCCACAGCCCTCTGGAAACACCATATATTTT | CASSQVPQPSGNTIYF | - | TRBJ1-3 | once | TRBV3-1/TRBV3-2
TGCGCCAGCAGCTTGAACACCAAAACGAACACTGAAGCTTTCTTT | CASSLNTKTNTEAFF | - | TRBJ1-1 | - | TRBV5-1
TGTGCCAGCAGCCCACGGGATTTAGGCGGGGGATACAATGAGCAGTTCTTC | CASSPRDLGGGYNEQFF | TRBD2 | TRBJ2-1 | - | TRBV3-1/TRBV3-2
TGTGCCAGTAGTATCTCTGGGGCTGGCTACACCTTC | CASSISGAGYTF | - | TRBJ1-2 | - | TRBV19
TGTGCCAGCAGCTTGCCCAGCGGGGGGGCTTCCGGGGAGCTGTTTTTT | CASSLPSGGASGELFF | TRBD2 | TRBJ2-2 | - | TRBV5-4